The 13 T cell receptor beta chains in this list originate from one sample, sequenced in a study of blood T cell repertoires in COVID-19. Libraries were prepared by immunoSEQ multiplex PCR; TCRdb keeps only in-frame clonotypes and omits some of them. The sample includes 70,000 to 100,000 clones, about two thirds of them seen just once. The sequenced sample consisted of peripheral blood. The receptors stem from a woman aged 55-69 years in a cohort sampled during active or convalescent COVID-19.

The chain links TRBV7-9 to TRBJ2-6; 7 nucleotides agree with TRBD1. Germline-derived CDR1 and CDR2 are SEHNR and FQNEAQ (reference sequence). Trimming cost V 3 bases and J 2 bases; bases outside gene matches: 7. The CDR3 consists of 17 residues. The CDR3 DNA reads as TGTGCCAGCAGCTTCCGGACAGGCCATACTGGGGCCAACGTCCTGACTTTC. It encodes CASSFRTGHTGANVLTF.

The V call is TRBV14, the J call TRBJ1-1; 10 nucleotides agree with TRBD1. Germline loops: CDR1 SGHDN, CDR2 FVKESK. This CDR3 has 13 residues. With V trimmed by 4 bases and J by 5 bases, 1 base remained unmatched. The DNA for the CDR3 is TGTGCCAGCAGCCGGACAGGGGGGACTGAAGCTTTCTTT. The encoded protein is CASSRTGGTEAFF.

The chain's CDR3 is CASSPLRGPGNQPQHF. The CDR3 nucleotides are TGCGCCAGCAGCCCCCTAAGGGGGCCAGGCAATCAGCCCCAGCATTTT. This chain uses TRBV4-1 with TRBJ1-5; 7 nucleotides agree with TRBD1. Unmatched junction bases numbered 8, after V lost 4 bases and J lost 2 bases. CDR3 length equals 16 residues. From germline, CDR1 is MGHRA and CDR2 YSYEKL.

This clone was recorded only once. The rearrangement links TRBV10-3 to TRBJ2-1; 10 nucleotides agree with TRBD1. The CDR3 contains 14 residues. The germline CDR1 and CDR2 sequences are ENHRY and SYGVKD. Trimming cost V 4 bases and J 9 bases; bases outside gene matches: 6. CDR3 sequence reads: CAISVRGQGFEQFF. The CDR3 nucleotides read TGTGCCATCAGTGTAAGGGGACAGGGGTTTGAGCAGTTCTTC.

The chain uses TRBV27 and TRBJ1-1; 7 bases are shared with TRBD1. Germline CDR1 MNHEY, CDR2 SMNVEV (reference sequence). This CDR3 contains 14 residues. Trimming took 4 bases from V and 5 from J; bases not matched to a gene: 7. The CDR3 DNA reads TGTGCCAGCAGTTCACAGGGGCCGTGGACTGAAGCTTTCTTT. It translates to CASSSQGPWTEAFF.

This clone was detected only once. The genes are TRBV2 and TRBJ2-7; D uncertain. The CDR3 has 14 amino acids. Germline loops: CDR1 SNHLY, CDR2 FYNNEI. Deletions cut 2 bases from V and 3 bases from J, with 11 bases between. The DNA of the CDR3 is TGTGCCAGCAGTGAAAATGGCCCTCTCTACGAGCAGTACTTC. This codes for CASSENGPLYEQYF.

This clone is a singleton in its sample. The J gene is TRBJ2-1, the V gene TRBV19; TRBD2 matches at 12 bases. The V gene end was trimmed by 2 bases and the J gene end by 0 bases; junction bases not matched to a gene: 14. The CDR3 consists of 21 residues. Germline V gene sequence: CDR1 LNHDA, CDR2 SQIVND (reference sequence). The CDR3 protein is CASSILFFGLAGSGSYNEQFF. As DNA, the CDR3 is TGTGCCAGTAGTATATTATTTTTTGGACTAGCGGGGTCAGGCTCCTACAATGAGCAGTTCTTC.

This clone occurred once. The CDR3 sequence: CASSWDRNTDTQYF. The CDR3 bases are TGCGCCAGCAGCTGGGACAGGAACACAGATACGCAGTATTTT. This sequence joins TRBV5-1 and TRBJ2-3, with 8 bases aligning to TRBD1. CDR1 is SGHRS, CDR2 YFSETQ, per germline. With 3 bases clipped from V and 2 bases from J, the junction kept 2 bases outside the gene matches. CDR3 size: 14 residues.

The chain employs TRBV7-2 and TRBJ1-1; D is possibly TRBD1 (6 bases). This CDR3 has 16 amino acids. Per germline, CDR1 SGHTA and CDR2 FQGNSA. Trimming removed 3 bases at V and 2 bases at J, with 16 bases between. CDR3 DNA sequence: TGTGCCAGCAGCTTGGCCAGGGGCCCCGTAAACACTGAAGCTTTCTTT. Translating it yields CASSLARGPVNTEAFF.

The gene calls are TRBV19 and TRBJ1-5; 7 bases match TRBD1. This CDR3 region has 15 residues. Losses at the gene ends were 7 bases for V and 6 bases for J; bases not matched to a gene: 12. CDR1 is LNHDA and CDR2 is SQIVND in the germline V gene (reference sequence). The CDR3: CASNPGTAGVQPQHF. The DNA of the CDR3 is TGTGCCAGTAACCCCGGGACAGCCGGGGTTCAGCCCCAGCATTTT.

CDR3 in DNA: TGTGCCAGCAGTGCACAGGGAGCAGGCTATGGCTACACCTTC. It specifies CASSAQGAGYGYTF. The chain carries TRBV6-4 and TRBJ1-2; tentative D call: TRBD1 (6 bases). The CDR3 consists of 14 residues. V lost 4 bases and J 4 bases, leaving 13 bases between the germline ends. Germline values: CDR1 MRHNA, CDR2 SNTAGT.

This clone was found once. For the CDR3, the DNA is TGTGCCAGTAGTATTCCGGGACAGGGTCGAGGCTATGGCTACACCTTC. It translates to CASSIPGQGRGYGYTF. The chain is built from TRBV19 and TRBJ1-2; TRBD1 matches 9 bases. Germline lookup yields CDR1 LNHDA and CDR2 SQIVND (reference sequence). J gave up 4 bases and V 3 bases, and 9 bases lay outside the gene matches. The CDR3 length is 16 residues.

V usage is TRBV4-2 and J usage is TRBJ1-1; D is possibly TRBD1 (6 bases). From germline, CDR1 is LGHNA and CDR2 YNFKEQ. The V end lost 0 bases, the J end lost 4 bases, and 12 bases lay between the germline ends. The CDR3 contains 15 residues. The CDR3 here is CASSQEHRVATEAFF. The DNA of the CDR3 is TGTGCCAGCAGCCAAGAGCACAGGGTGGCCACTGAAGCTTTCTTT.